Detailed here is one T cell receptor beta chain. The data belong to a study of blood T cell repertoires in COVID-19. Study-wide context: Spain, Italy and the United States supplied samples that represented acute and convalescent COVID-19. Sample material is recorded as cDNA or gDNA derived from T cells, B-cell-depleted T cells, or PBMCs.

Per the original methods: The assay estimated nucleated cells by amplifying reference gene primers. TCRdb's table, derived via immunoSEQ multiplex PCR, lists solely in-frame clones and lacks some. The V and J calls and clone size are taken from that table; D and trimming were inferred from the DNA. The sample lists about 150,000 clones; roughly 84% were seen once. The germline CDR1 and CDR2 sequences are MNHEY and SVGAGI. This CDR3 contains 16 residues. The V end lost 4 bases, the J end lost 6 bases, and 20 bases lay between the germline ends. Sequenced input: peripheral blood. This TCR derives from a woman between 45 and 60 years old with acute or convalescent COVID-19. The V gene is TRBV6-5, the J gene TRBJ2-3, with D uncertain. CDR3 sequence (DNA): TGTGCCAGCAGTTCGACTTCCTACCGTCTCGTGGATACGCAGTATTTT. Protein sequence: CASSSTSYRLVDTQYF.